This is a list of T cell receptor beta chains from one sample in a study of T cells in Graves' hyperthyroidism and ophthalmopathy. TCRdb re-derived calls from the multiplex PCR reads in MiXCR, one entry per CDR3 protein. The sample lists hundreds of thousands of distinct CDR3 sequences, approximately 23% seen once, with 45% to 55% in the top ten. Sequencing was performed on blood. The receptors stem from a woman between 70 and 85 years old with Graves' ophthalmopathy. CDR3s leave out the opening cysteine and the closing phenylalanine or tryptophan. Rows may omit the clone size; those that give it use once, few, many or a size class.

CDR3	V	size	J	length
ATSRETGELF	TRBV15	many	TRBJ2-2	10
ASSTRTSSYEQY	TRBV28	.	TRBJ2-7	12
ASRPDRAGSYEQY	TRBV5-5	.	TRBJ2-7	13
ASSLGLHTGELF	TRBV7-2	few	TRBJ2-2	12
ASSYDPSYGYT	TRBV6-9	few	TRBJ1-2	11
ASLTWLAVGNEQF	TRBV2	many	TRBJ2-1	13
ASSASGERTQY	TRBV6-1	.	TRBJ2-5	11
ASSREGTNEQF	TRBV5-1	.	TRBJ2-1	11
ASSEVDSSYGYT	TRBV2	many	TRBJ1-2	12
ASSPQDTTYEQY	TRBV18	.	TRBJ2-7	12
SARDPGKGYGYT	TRBV20-1	.	TRBJ1-2	12
ASSLDRETQY	TRBV11-2	many	TRBJ2-5	10
ASSPQGGRAAYEQY	TRBV27	few	TRBJ2-7	14
ATSDFGGLAGAETQY	TRBV24-1	few	TRBJ2-5	15
SATGAASGSLLVYEQY	TRBV20-1	few	TRBJ2-7	16
ASSQGRRGYGYT	TRBV3-1	.	TRBJ1-2	12
ASIPRGKGSYEQY	TRBV19	.	TRBJ2-7	13
ASRDRRGSYEQY	TRBV2	.	TRBJ2-7	12
ASSERTGGLYEQY	TRBV25-1	few	TRBJ2-7	13
ASREGPGTGELF	TRBV6-1	many	TRBJ2-2	12
SARLGGDTQY	TRBV20-1	few	TRBJ2-3	10
ASSEAGGFNEQF	TRBV9	.	TRBJ2-1	12
ASSQGGSHTEAF	TRBV7-2	.	TRBJ1-1	12
AIGLAGGIFTDTQY	TRBV12-3/TRBV12-4	.	TRBJ2-3	14
AIRDRAGNEQF	TRBV10-3	.	TRBJ2-1	11
ASSQGASLGGDTQY	TRBV3-1	.	TRBJ2-3	14